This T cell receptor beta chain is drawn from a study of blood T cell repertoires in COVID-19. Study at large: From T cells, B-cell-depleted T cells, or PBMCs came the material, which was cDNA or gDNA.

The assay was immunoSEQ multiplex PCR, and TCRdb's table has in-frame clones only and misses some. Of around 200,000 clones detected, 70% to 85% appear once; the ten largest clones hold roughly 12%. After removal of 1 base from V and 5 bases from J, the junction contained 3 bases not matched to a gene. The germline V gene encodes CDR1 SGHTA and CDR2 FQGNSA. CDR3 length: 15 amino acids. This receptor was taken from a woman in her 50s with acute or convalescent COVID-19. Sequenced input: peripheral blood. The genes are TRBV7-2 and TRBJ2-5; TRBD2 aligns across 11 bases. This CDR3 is CASSLERTSGETQYF. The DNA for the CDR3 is TGTGCCAGCAGCTTAGAACGGACTAGCGGGGAGACCCAGTACTTC.